The clone carrying this T cell receptor beta chain was observed a few times. Antigen unknown. Profiling relied on immunoSEQ multiplex PCR, and the TCRdb table lists in-frame clones only, not all of them. The profile shows about 48,000 clones, 82% of them singletons. The V gene end was trimmed by 6 bases and the J gene end by 2 bases; junction bases not matched to a gene: 5. Germline V gene data show CDR1 as LNHDA and CDR2 as SQIVND (reference sequence). The CDR3 spans 15 residues. This sample is part of a study of OX40 agonist ivuxolimab in advanced cancers. On the study more broadly: Cohort: about 80% men, mean age approximately 64, aged about 23 to 80.

Study-wide results and limits: In the 0.1 to 3.0 mg/kg range, CD4+ and CD8+ blood T cells had expanded clonally by week 6.

The sequenced sample was CD4+ or CD8+ T cells sorted from blood, obtained in a trial of the OX40 agonist ivuxolimab. The chain couples TRBV19 to TRBJ1-2, with 11 bases matching TRBD1. This TCR came from an adult with an advanced solid tumor such as melanoma, head and neck, liver or kidney cancer. This CDR3 is CASRDRGRHNYGYTF. The CDR3 bases are TGTGCCAGTAGGGACAGGGGGCGACACAACTATGGCTACACCTTC.